This is a list of T cell receptor beta chains from one sample in a study of T-cell memory formation after mild COVID-19. TCRdb called the 5' RACE reads again in MiXCR, with one record for every CDR3 protein. The sample holds about 470,000 distinct CDR3 sequences, roughly 18% seen once. Sequenced: PBMCs or a T cell subset sorted from them (not recorded which). The receptors derive from an adult woman who had mild COVID-19 (a few samples of this study predate the infection). Cell type and time point are not known. Each CDR3 is given with its conserved first and last residue. Fields, in order: V gene, D gene, clone size, J gene, CDR3 protein, CDR3 DNA. D genes are given only for firm matches. A row's size may be missing; if present it is once, few, many or a size class.

>TRBV18|TRBD1|few|TRBJ2-5
CASSHGTGGETQYF
TGTGCCAGCTCACACGGGACAGGGGGAGAGACCCAGTACTTC
>TRBV7-2|NA|few|TRBJ2-3
CASSLVAGISTDTQYF
TGTGCCAGCAGCTTAGTGGCAGGGATTAGCACAGATACGCAGTATTTT
>TRBV4-1|NA|many|TRBJ2-7
CASSQGVASYEQYF
TGCGCCAGCAGCCAAGGTGTGGCGTCCTACGAGCAGTACTTC
>TRBV5-1|TRBD1|few|TRBJ2-3
CASSSGTGPLNTDTQYF
TGCGCCAGCAGCTCCGGGACAGGACCTCTAAACACAGATACGCAGTATTTT
>TRBV19|NA|few|TRBJ1-1
CASSPPGVWDTEAFF
TGTGCCAGTAGTCCTCCGGGGGTGTGGGACACTGAAGCTTTCTTT
>TRBV12-3/TRBV12-4|NA|few|TRBJ2-7
CASSWNGDEQYF
TGTGCCAGCAGTTGGAACGGGGACGAGCAGTACTTC
>TRBV18|NA|few|TRBJ2-3
CASSPAGYTDTQYF
TGTGCCAGCTCACCAGCCGGTTACACAGATACGCAGTATTTT
>TRBV30|TRBD1|NA|TRBJ2-3
CAWSIKGQGPDTQYF
TGTGCCTGGAGTATTAAGGGACAGGGCCCCGATACGCAGTATTTT
>TRBV6-1|TRBD1|few|TRBJ1-1
CASSEAGQGANTEAFF
TGTGCCAGCAGTGAAGCCGGACAGGGGGCGAACACTGAAGCTTTCTTT
>TRBV19|TRBD2|NA|TRBJ2-2
CASSSRLAGAAGELFF
TGTGCCAGTAGTAGTCGACTAGCGGGAGCGGCCGGGGAGCTGTTTTTT
>TRBV4-1|NA|NA|TRBJ2-3
CASSQRWQTTDTQYF
TGCGCCAGCAGCCAAAGGTGGCAGACCACAGATACGCAGTATTTT
>TRBV20-1|NA|NA|TRBJ1-1
CSARAHRGTEAFF
TGCAGTGCTAGAGCGCACCGTGGGACTGAAGCTTTCTTT
>TRBV7-9|NA|few|TRBJ2-1
CASSFPAGEQFF
TGTGCCAGCAGCTTCCCAGCGGGCGAGCAGTTCTTC
>TRBV7-8|TRBD2|NA|TRBJ2-1
CASSGSGGPHNEQFF
TGTGCCAGCAGCGGCAGCGGGGGGCCCCACAATGAGCAGTTCTTC
>TRBV4-2|NA|few|TRBJ2-7
CASSQESRGYYEQYF
TGTGCCAGCAGCCAAGAAAGCAGGGGATACTACGAGCAGTACTTC
>TRBV4-1|NA|few|TRBJ2-7
CASSQDLGIYEQYF
TGCGCCAGCAGCCAAGATCTCGGGATCTACGAGCAGTACTTC
>TRBV2|TRBD1|NA|TRBJ2-1
CASSNRGSSYNEQFF
TGTGCCAGCAGTAACAGGGGGTCCTCCTACAATGAGCAGTTCTTC
>TRBV9|NA|NA|TRBJ2-3
CASTNTGFSSDTQYF
TGTGCCAGCACCAACACAGGGTTTAGTTCAGATACGCAGTATTTT
>TRBV7-2|NA|few|TRBJ2-5
CASSKSQGGETQYF
TGTGCCAGCAGCAAATCACAGGGTGGGGAGACCCAGTACTTC
>TRBV20-1|TRBD2|NA|TRBJ2-7
CSASFQRGPAYEQYF
TGCAGTGCCTCGTTCCAGCGGGGGCCTGCCTACGAGCAGTACTTC
>TRBV6-2/TRBV6-3|NA|NA|TRBJ2-3
CASSYVPGDITDTQYF
TGTGCCAGCAGTTACGTTCCGGGGGATATCACAGATACGCAGTATTTT
>TRBV3-1|NA|NA|TRBJ1-1
CASSQESGPGTEAFF
TGTGCCAGCAGCCAAGAGTCCGGTCCGGGCACTGAAGCTTTCTTT
>TRBV12-3/TRBV12-4|NA|few|TRBJ1-5
CASSLGRSAQHF
TGTGCCAGCAGCTTAGGCCGGAGCGCCCAGCATTTT
>TRBV6-1|TRBD2|NA|TRBJ2-7
CASTEGLARYEQYF
TGTGCCAGCACCGAAGGACTAGCGCGCTACGAGCAGTACTTC
>TRBV3-1|TRBD2|NA|TRBJ2-3
CASSQRLASRDTQYF
TGTGCCAGCAGCCAGAGACTAGCGTCCCGAGATACGCAGTATTTT
>TRBV10-3|TRBD1|NA|TRBJ2-7
CAISETGGSYHEQYF
TGTGCCATCAGTGAAACAGGGGGCAGTTACCACGAGCAGTACTTC
>TRBV6-5|TRBD1|NA|TRBJ2-7
CASSYSLTGDLSYEQYF
TGTGCCAGCAGTTATTCGCTGACAGGGGACCTCTCCTACGAGCAGTACTTC
>TRBV20-1|TRBD2|few|TRBJ2-7
CSARAVTSGSSYEQYF
TGCAGTGCTAGAGCAGTTACAAGCGGGAGCTCCTACGAGCAGTACTTC
>TRBV6-1|TRBD1|NA|TRBJ1-5
CASTFGTGEQPQHF
TGTGCCAGCACCTTTGGGACAGGGGAACAGCCCCAGCATTTT
>TRBV5-8|NA|NA|TRBJ2-7
CASSLVGQSYEQYF
TGTGCCAGCAGCTTGGTTGGGCAGTCCTACGAGCAGTACTTC
>TRBV7-2|NA|few|TRBJ2-7
CASSLGGDREYF
TGTGCCAGCAGCTTAGGTGGAGATCGGGAGTACTTC
>TRBV6-6|NA|NA|TRBJ1-4
CASSSFDGEKLFF
TGTGCCAGCAGCTCATTCGATGGGGAAAAACTGTTTTTT
>TRBV7-2|NA|few|TRBJ1-5
CASSFAGTGGNQPQHF
TGTGCCAGCAGCTTCGCAGGGACGGGGGGCAATCAGCCCCAGCATTTT
>TRBV12-3/TRBV12-4|NA|NA|TRBJ2-3
CASSIGGSADTQYF
TGTGCCAGCAGTATCGGAGGGAGCGCAGATACGCAGTATTTT
>TRBV3-1|NA|few|TRBJ1-5
CASSQSRGNQPQHF
TGTGCCAGCAGCCAGAGCAGGGGCAATCAGCCCCAGCATTTT
>TRBV29-1|NA|NA|TRBJ1-1
CSVAIFTLEPEAFF
TGCAGCGTTGCGATATTCACCCTGGAGCCTGAAGCTTTCTTT
>TRBV5-1|TRBD1|NA|TRBJ2-1
CASSLQGTGQGNEQFF
TGCGCCAGCAGCTTGCAAGGGACAGGCCAAGGGAATGAGCAGTTCTTC
>TRBV6-6|NA|many|TRBJ1-4
CASSRQEKLFF
TGTGCCAGCAGTCGACAGGAAAAACTGTTTTTT
>TRBV12-3/TRBV12-4|NA|few|TRBJ2-1
CASSFGGGHNEQFF
TGTGCCAGCAGTTTCGGAGGGGGCCATAATGAGCAGTTCTTC